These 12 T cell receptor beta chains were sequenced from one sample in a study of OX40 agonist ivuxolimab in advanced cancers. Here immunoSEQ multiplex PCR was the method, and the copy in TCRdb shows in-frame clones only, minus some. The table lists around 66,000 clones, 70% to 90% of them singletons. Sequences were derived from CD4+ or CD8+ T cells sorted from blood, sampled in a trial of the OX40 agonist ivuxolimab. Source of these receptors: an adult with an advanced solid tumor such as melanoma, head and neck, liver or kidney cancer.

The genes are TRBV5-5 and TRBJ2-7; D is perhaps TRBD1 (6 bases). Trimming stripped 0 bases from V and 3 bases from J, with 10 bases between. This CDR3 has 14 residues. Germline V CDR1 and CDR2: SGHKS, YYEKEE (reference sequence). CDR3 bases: TGTGCCAGCAGCTTGGCAGGGGCCATCTACGAGCAGTACTTC. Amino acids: CASSLAGAIYEQYF.

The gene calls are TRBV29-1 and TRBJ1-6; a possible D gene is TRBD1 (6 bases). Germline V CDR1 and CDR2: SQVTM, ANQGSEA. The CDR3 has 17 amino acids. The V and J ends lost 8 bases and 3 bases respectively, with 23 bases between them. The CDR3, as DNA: TGCAGCCCCTGGGGGCGGGGTCCGAAACACTATAATTCACCCCTCCACTTT. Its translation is CSPWGRGPKHYNSPLHF. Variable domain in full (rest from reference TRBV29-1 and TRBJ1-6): SAVISQKPSRDICQRGTSLTIQCQVDSQVTMMFWYRQQPGQSLTLIATANQGSEATYESGFVIDKFPISRPNLTFSTLTVSNMSPEDSSIYLCSPWGRGPKHYNSPLHFGNGTRLTVT.

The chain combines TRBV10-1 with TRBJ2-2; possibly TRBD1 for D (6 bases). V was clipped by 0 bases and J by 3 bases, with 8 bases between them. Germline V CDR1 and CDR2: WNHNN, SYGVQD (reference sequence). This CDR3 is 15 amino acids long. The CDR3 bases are TGCGCCAGCAGTGAGTCTGCAGGGGACACCGGGGAGCTGTTTTTT. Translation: CASSESAGDTGELFF.

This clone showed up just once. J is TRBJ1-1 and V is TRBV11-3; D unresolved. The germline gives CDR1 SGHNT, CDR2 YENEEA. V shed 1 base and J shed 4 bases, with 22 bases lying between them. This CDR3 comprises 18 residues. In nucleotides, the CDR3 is TGTGCCAGCAGCTTAGTTGATGGGAAGTTGGGGTTCGGCACTGAAGCTTTCTTT. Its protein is CASSLVDGKLGFGTEAFF.

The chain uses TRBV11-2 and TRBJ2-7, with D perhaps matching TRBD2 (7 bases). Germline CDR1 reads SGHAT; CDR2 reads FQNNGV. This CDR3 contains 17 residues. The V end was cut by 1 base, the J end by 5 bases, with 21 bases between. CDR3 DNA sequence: TGTGCCAGCAGCTTAGTTAGGGGGGGGGACACAACCCACGAGCAGTACTTC. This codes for CASSLVRGGDTTHEQYF.

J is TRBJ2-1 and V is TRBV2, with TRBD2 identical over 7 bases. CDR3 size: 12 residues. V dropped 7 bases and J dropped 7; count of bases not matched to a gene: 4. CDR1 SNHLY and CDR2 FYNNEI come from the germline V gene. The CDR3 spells CASMRGSNEQFF. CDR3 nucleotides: TGTGCCAGCATGCGGGGGTCAAATGAGCAGTTCTTC.

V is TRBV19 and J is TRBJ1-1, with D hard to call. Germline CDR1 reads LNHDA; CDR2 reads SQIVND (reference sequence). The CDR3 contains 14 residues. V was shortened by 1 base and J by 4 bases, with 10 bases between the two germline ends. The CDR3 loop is CASSIGSASTEAFF. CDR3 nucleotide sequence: TGTGCCAGTAGTATAGGGTCGGCGAGCACTGAAGCTTTCTTT.

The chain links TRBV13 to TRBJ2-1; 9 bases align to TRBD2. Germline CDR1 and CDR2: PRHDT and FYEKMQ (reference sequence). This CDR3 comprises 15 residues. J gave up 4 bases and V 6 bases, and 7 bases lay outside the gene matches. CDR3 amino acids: CASRDIAGVYNEQFF. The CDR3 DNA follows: TGTGCCAGCAGAGATATAGCGGGGGTATACAATGAGCAGTTCTTC.

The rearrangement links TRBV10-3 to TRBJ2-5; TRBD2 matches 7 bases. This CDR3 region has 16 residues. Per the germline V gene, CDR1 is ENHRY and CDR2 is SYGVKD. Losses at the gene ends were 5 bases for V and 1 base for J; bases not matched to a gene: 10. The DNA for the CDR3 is TGTGCCATCAGTTTCAGAGCGGGGAAATTCCAAGAGACCCAGTACTTC. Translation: CAISFRAGKFQETQYF.

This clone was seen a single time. This CDR3 is CASSRGGARISQFF. The CDR3 nucleotides read TGTGCCAGTAGTAGGGGAGGGGCCAGGATTTCGCAGTTCTTC. The V gene is TRBV19, the J gene TRBJ2-1, with TRBD2 matching 7 bases. Germline-derived CDR1 and CDR2 are LNHDA and SQIVND (reference sequence). The CDR3 length is 14 residues. V trimming: 4 bases; J trimming: 12 bases; junction bases outside the gene matches: 12. Full variable domain (missing parts from reference TRBV19 and TRBJ2-1): DGGITQSPKYLFRKEGQNVTLSCEQNLNHDAMYWYRQDPGQGLRLIYYSQIVNDFQKGDIAEGYSVSREKKESFPLTVTSAQKNPTAFYLCASSRGGARISQFFGPGTRLTVL.

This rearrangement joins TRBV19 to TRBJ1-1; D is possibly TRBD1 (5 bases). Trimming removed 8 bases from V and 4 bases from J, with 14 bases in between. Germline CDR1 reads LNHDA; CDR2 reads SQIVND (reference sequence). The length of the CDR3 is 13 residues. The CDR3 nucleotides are TGTGCCAGTTTTGTGGGGCAGGGCACTGAAGCTTTCTTT. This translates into CASFVGQGTEAFF.

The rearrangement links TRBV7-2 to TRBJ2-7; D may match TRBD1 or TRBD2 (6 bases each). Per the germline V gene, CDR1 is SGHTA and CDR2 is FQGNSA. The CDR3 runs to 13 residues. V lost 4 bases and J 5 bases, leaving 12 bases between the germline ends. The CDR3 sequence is CASSSPGAHEQYF. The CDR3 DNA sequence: TGTGCCAGCAGCTCGCCGGGGGCCCACGAGCAGTACTTC.